This TCR beta chain was captured in a study of blood T cell repertoires in COVID-19. Patients at the Seattle site were enrolled during active infection and followed longitudinally. Profiling relied on immunoSEQ multiplex PCR, and the TCRdb table lists in-frame clones only, not all of them. The sample lists about 200,000 clones, 75% to 90% occurring once. V shed 5 bases, J shed 8 bases, and the junction held 8 bases outside the gene matches. This CDR3 is built from 14 residues. The germline V gene encodes CDR1 SNHLY and CDR2 FYNNEI. This clone was found once. The specimen sequenced was peripheral blood. The TCR sequence derives from a woman in her 70s with COVID-19, enrolled during active disease. V and J are TRBV2 and TRBJ1-2; 10 bases match TRBD1. The CDR3 here is CASSQDRGQGGYTF. The CDR3 DNA sequence: TGTGCCAGCAGTCAAGACAGGGGGCAAGGGGGCTACACCTTC.